This T cell receptor beta chain was profiled in a study of T cell clones after liver transplantation. General study points: A significant post-transplant drop in circulating graft-donor-reactive CD4 TCRbeta sequences occurred in most of the 8 subjects.

The CDR3 loop spans 13 amino acids. Per germline, CDR1 WNHNN and CDR2 SYGVQD (reference sequence). The V end lost 7 bases, the J end lost 0 bases, and 9 bases lay between the germline ends. A remark on this clone: Its target is not known.

Repertoires were generated with immunoSEQ multiplex PCR, while TCRdb's copy carries only in-frame clones and drops some. Of about 78,000 clones in the sample, roughly 80% were seen once. The chain links TRBV10-1 to TRBJ1-1, with unresolved D. This TCR was sampled from a human donor who received a liver transplant. Sequenced here: CD4+ T cells from blood, sampled before liver transplant. This CDR3 is CASMSALNTEAFF. DNA of the CDR3: TGCGCCAGCATGAGCGCATTGAACACTGAAGCTTTCTTT.